Given below is one T cell receptor (beta chain) in context. V trimming: 3 bases; J trimming: 0 bases; junction bases outside the gene matches: 9. From germline, CDR1 is MRHNA and CDR2 SNTAGT. CDR3 length: 18 residues. This entry belongs to a study of blood T cell repertoires in COVID-19. About the research overall: PBMCs, B-cell-depleted T cells, or T cells provided the cDNA or gDNA that made up the material.

Original processing methods: Amplification of reference gene primers provided the estimated nucleated cell counts. Measured with immunoSEQ multiplex PCR; TCRdb has only the in-frame clones, and not every one. For V, J and clone size, that table is used; D and trimming come from the DNA. The table shows tens of thousands of clones, with 80% to 90% occurring only once. Specimen: peripheral blood. This chain connects TRBV6-4 to TRBJ2-3, with 10 nucleotides matching TRBD1. The receptor's source is a human donor in a cohort sampled during active COVID-19. CDR3 coding DNA: TGTGCCAGCAGTGAATCGGGACAGGGGCTCCTTAGCACAGATACGCAGTATTTT. Translating gives CASSESGQGLLSTDTQYF.